One and the same sample provided the 26 T cell receptor beta chains below, sequenced in a study of circulating CD8 cells and anti-PD-1 response in melanoma. TCR libraries were prepared from around 15 ng of total RNA with the QIAseq Immune Repertoire TCR panel. Via MiXCR, TCRdb re-called the reads, giving one row per CDR3 protein. The table shows roughly 600 distinct CDR3 sequences, with roughly 8.6% occurring only once. From live CD3+CD8+TCRalphabeta+ cells, four PD-1 and/or TIGIT subsets were sorted. The sequenced sample was CD8+ T cells from PBMCs, obtained at baseline or after one month of anti-PD-1 therapy (not recorded which). These receptors all stem from a human donor with melanoma.

This clonotype is labeled as large. The V call is TRBV18, the J call TRBJ2-7, with TRBD1 matching 7 bases. The CDR3 has 13 residues. Germline values: CDR1 KGHSH, CDR2 LQKENI. V shed 6 bases, J shed 3 bases, and the junction held 5 bases outside the gene matches. CDR3 in amino acids: CASSGTEHYEQYF. The CDR3 coding sequence is TGTGCCAGCTCCGGGACAGAGCACTACGAGCAGTACTTC.

In the case of this clonotype: Since the CDR3 does not end with the conserved phenylalanine or tryptophan, this likely comes from a read error. The rearrangement uses TRBV24-1 and TRBJ2-1; the D gene is possibly TRBD1 (6 bases). CDR3 length: 12 residues. CDR1 and CDR2 from the germline V gene are KGHDR and SFDVKD. The V and J ends lost 9 bases and 8 bases respectively, with 13 bases between them. The CDR3: CATGGRDDEQFS. CDR3 DNA sequence: TGTGCCACCGGGGGCCGGGACGATGAGCAGTTCTCC.

The chain employs TRBV19 and TRBJ2-5; D may match TRBD1 or TRBD2 (5 bases each). Germline-derived CDR1 and CDR2 are LNHDA and SQIVND (reference sequence). The CDR3 totals 15 residues. V lost 0 bases, J lost 0 bases, and 8 bases lay in between. CDR3 DNA sequence: TGTGCCAGTAGTATAGAGGGACGGTACCAAGAGACCCAGTACTTC. Protein sequence: CASSIEGRYQETQYF.

This clonotype rates as large. The V and J genes are TRBV5-1 and TRBJ2-5; D unresolved. The CDR3 is made up of 14 amino acids. V dropped 1 base and J dropped 2 bases, with 9 bases sitting between them. The germline CDR1 and CDR2 sequences are SGHRS and YFSETQ. Written as DNA, the CDR3 is TGCGCCAGCAGCTTGAGCCAGTTACAAGAGACCCAGTACTTC. Residues: CASSLSQLQETQYF.

This clonotype is classed as large. This chain joins TRBV20-1 and TRBJ2-7; the match to TRBD1 covers 7 bases. CDR1 is DFQATT and CDR2 is SNEGSKA in the germline V gene (reference sequence). The V and J ends lost 0 bases and 2 bases, in that order; junction bases with no gene match: 10. The CDR3 is 16 residues long. The CDR3 DNA is TGCAGTGCTAGAGATGTAAAGGGGACAGAGACCTACGAGCAGTACTTC. Amino acids: CSARDVKGTETYEQYF.

This clonotype is labeled large. The rearrangement links TRBV19 to TRBJ1-5, with D unclear. The CDR3 has 12 amino acids. Per the germline V gene, CDR1 is LNHDA and CDR2 is SQIVND (reference sequence). V was shortened by 3 bases and J by 5 bases, with 5 bases between the two germline ends. CDR3 loop: CASSMQDQPQHF. Written as DNA, the CDR3 is TGTGCCAGTAGTATGCAGGATCAGCCCCAGCATTTT.

By frequency in the sample, this clonotype is large (0.1 to 1%). V gene TRBV29-1 combines with J gene TRBJ2-1; TRBD1 matches at 10 bases. CDR3 length: 14 amino acids. Trimming at V came to 5 bases and at J to 3 bases, leaving 4 bases not matched to a gene. Germline CDR1 SQVTM, CDR2 ANQGSEA. CDR3 coding DNA: TGCAGCGTTTCCGGGACAGGGGTCTACAATGAGCAGTTCTTC. Its translation is CSVSGTGVYNEQFF.

This clonotype is judged large. The chain joins TRBV7-3 to TRBJ2-3; D remains ambiguous. The CDR3 is made up of 16 amino acids. Germline V lookup: CDR1 SGHTA, CDR2 FQGTGA. V lost 1 base and J 4 bases, leaving 15 bases between the germline ends. The CDR3 DNA follows: TGTGCCAGCAGCTTAAGGCCGGGCCCAGGACCAGATACGCAGTATTTT. This sequence encodes CASSLRPGPGPDTQYF.

This clonotype is judged large. V usage is TRBV12-3 or TRBV12-4 and J usage is TRBJ2-3; possible D gene TRBD2, 7 bases. The V and J ends lost 4 bases and 1 base respectively, with 12 bases between them. This CDR3 has 15 amino acids. Written as DNA, the CDR3 is TGTGCCAGCAGTTACGGGGGGCTGGGCACAGATACGCAGTATTTT. The encoded protein is CASSYGGLGTDTQYF.

This clonotype counts as large. The chain links TRBV19 to TRBJ2-2, with D unclear. V lost 7 bases and J lost 7, with 10 bases in between. Germline CDR1 and CDR2: LNHDA and SQIVND (reference sequence). The CDR3 is 12 amino acids. The CDR3 DNA reads as TGTGCCAGTAAAACCGGCGTCGGGGAGCTGTTTTTT. Amino acids: CASKTGVGELFF.

This clonotype has only a few counts. V gene TRBV21-1 combines with J gene TRBJ2-5; the D call of TRBD1 is as the table states it, not checked on the DNA. TRBV21-1 is classified as a pseudogene. CDR3 length: 14 residues. CDR3 region: CASSEPGDQETQYF. CDR3 sequence (DNA): TGTGCCAGCAGCGAACCCGGGGATCAAGAGACCCAGTACTTC.

Sample share makes this clonotype medium-sized. Written as DNA, the CDR3 is TGTGCCAGCAGCCCGGGATGGGTGAGCGGGGACAACCCCGGGATCGAGCAGTACTTC. Amino acid sequence: CASSPGWVSGDNPGIEQYF. The gene calls are TRBV28 and TRBJ2-7; the D gene is possibly TRBD2 (7 bases). CDR1 and CDR2 from the germline V gene are MDHEN and SYDVKM. V was trimmed by 6 bases and J by 6 bases, leaving 33 bases between them. The CDR3 length is 19 residues.

This clonotype is judged medium-sized. The chain employs TRBV27 and TRBJ2-1; D unclear. This CDR3 has 13 amino acids. Germline V gene lookup returns CDR1 MNHEY and CDR2 SMNVEV (reference sequence). With 5 bases removed from V and 10 bases from J, the gap between germline ends came to 15 bases. The CDR3 here is CASSRAVSSEQFF. CDR3 DNA sequence: TGTGCCAGCAGTCGAGCCGTTAGTAGCGAGCAGTTCTTC.

By share, this clonotype ranks as large. The CDR3 region has the DNA TGTGCCAGTAGTATCTGGGGGGGGCGAGATGAAGCTTTCTTT. Translation: CASSIWGGRDEAFF. The rearrangement links TRBV19 to TRBJ1-1; tentative D call: TRBD1 (6 bases). The V end was cut by 3 bases, the J end by 7 bases, with 15 bases between. CDR1 LNHDA and CDR2 SQIVND come from the germline V gene (reference sequence). This CDR3 is 14 amino acids long.

Worth noting for this clonotype: Since a much larger clone is just one base distant, this may be a read error. Here the CDR3 reads CASSGAARETPYF. Written as DNA, the CDR3 is TGTGCCAGCAGCGGAGCAGCTCGGGAGACCCCGTACTTC. The J gene is TRBJ2-5, the V gene TRBV2, with a weak D call TRBD2 (6 bases). The CDR3 has 13 residues. Germline V gene sequence: CDR1 SNHLY, CDR2 FYNNEI.

This clonotype was picked up a small number of times. The chain links TRBV24-1 to TRBJ2-5; D might be TRBD2 (6 bases). This CDR3 contains 14 residues. Germline values: CDR1 KGHDR, CDR2 SFDVKD. V lost 2 bases, J lost 4 bases, and 10 bases lay in between. DNA for the CDR3: TGTGCCACCAGTGATTGGACGGAGGGAGAGACCCAGTACTTC. Translating gives CATSDWTEGETQYF.

In this sample, this clonotype is medium-sized. This rearrangement joins TRBV6-5 to TRBJ2-1; D is unresolved. The CDR3 extends over 15 amino acids. The V gene lost 4 bases and the J gene lost 5 bases, with 15 bases spanning the gap. The germline CDR1 and CDR2 sequences are MNHEY and SVGAGI. The CDR3 is CASSFGLAANNEQFF. The CDR3, as DNA: TGTGCCAGCAGTTTTGGTCTGGCAGCGAACAATGAGCAGTTCTTC.

This clonotype ranks as large. The chain has TRBV2 and TRBJ1-5, with unresolved D. Per the germline V gene, CDR1 is SNHLY and CDR2 is FYNNEI. V was clipped by 3 bases and J by 0 bases, with 9 bases between them. There are 15 residues in the CDR3. As DNA, the CDR3 is TGTGCCAGCAGTGAGGTCATCCTTAGCAATCAGCCCCAGCATTTT. This translates into CASSEVILSNQPQHF.

This clonotype is large (0.1 to 1%) by share. The chain uses TRBV4-1 and TRBJ2-6; 9 bases match TRBD1. Germline lookup yields CDR1 MGHRA and CDR2 YSYEKL. Trimming removed 2 bases from V and 2 bases from J; junction bases left unmatched: 4. The CDR3 loop spans 17 amino acids. CDR3 sequence: CASSQQTGGTGANVLTF. Written as DNA, the CDR3 is TGCGCCAGCAGCCAACAAACAGGGGGCACTGGGGCCAACGTCCTGACTTTC.

In this sample, this clonotype is large. This chain joins TRBV12-3 or TRBV12-4 and TRBJ2-1; TRBD2 agrees at 8 bases. This CDR3 is 16 amino acids long. The V gene end was trimmed by 5 bases and the J gene end by 6 bases; junction bases not matched to a gene: 12. The CDR3 region is CASSGRAGGLINEQFF. In DNA form, the CDR3 reads TGTGCCAGCAGTGGGCGGGCGGGGGGCTTAATCAATGAGCAGTTCTTC.

Sample share makes this clonotype medium-sized. The gene calls are TRBV6-6 and TRBJ2-4; D remains ambiguous. V was pared by 3 bases and J by 0 bases, with 18 bases between. The CDR3 has 18 amino acids. The germline CDR1 and CDR2 sequences are MNHNY and SVGAGI (reference sequence). The CDR3 DNA reads as TGTGCCAGCAGTTATACCCATTCCCCCGGAATAGCCAAAAACATTCAGTACTTC. This encodes CASSYTHSPGIAKNIQYF.

This clonotype is large by share. CDR3 sequence reads: CASSPGTGDGYTF. The CDR3 bases are TGTGCCAGCAGCCCCGGGACAGGGGATGGCTACACCTTC. V and J are TRBV21-1 and TRBJ1-2; the table's D gene call, TRBD1, was not cross checked with the DNA. TRBV21-1 is described as a pseudogene. The CDR3 has 13 amino acids.

Comments on this clonotype: This may be a read error, as it is one base from a much larger clone. This chain links TRBV19 with TRBJ1-2; maybe TRBD1 (6 bases). This CDR3 spans 15 amino acids. Germline assignment: CDR1 LNHDA and CDR2 SQIVND (reference sequence). Trimming stripped 0 bases from V and 1 base from J, with 9 bases between. CDR3 sequence: CASSIEDRFNYGYTF. The CDR3 DNA follows: TGTGCCAGTAGTATAGAGGACAGATTTAACTATGGCTACACCTTC.

By sample share, this clonotype is large (0.1 to 1%). The DNA for the CDR3 is TGTGCCAGCAGCAGACCCGGGACAGGGTCGTACGAGCAGTACTTC. Translated: CASSRPGTGSYEQYF. The rearrangement joins TRBV27 to TRBJ2-7; TRBD1 matches 9 bases. V dropped 6 bases and J dropped 4; count of bases not matched to a gene: 10. This CDR3 comprises 15 residues. Germline CDR1 MNHEY, CDR2 SMNVEV (reference sequence).

By proportion, this clonotype is medium-sized (0.01 to 0.1%). The chain joins TRBV5-8 to TRBJ2-6, with 8 bases matching TRBD1. The CDR3 is made up of 17 amino acids. The germline CDR1 and CDR2 sequences are SGHTS and YDEGEE. V gave up 9 bases and J gave up 0 bases; unmatched junction bases: 11. Here the CDR3 reads CAINLQTGVSGANVLTF. The CDR3 DNA reads as TGTGCCATCAATCTACAGACAGGGGTCTCTGGGGCCAACGTCCTGACTTTC.

This clonotype is deemed large. This chain connects TRBV2 to TRBJ1-4; 9 bases align to TRBD1. J gave up 2 bases and V 6 bases, and 13 bases lay outside the gene matches. Per germline, CDR1 SNHLY and CDR2 FYNNEI. The CDR3 is 18 amino acids. CDR3 region: CASRVDRGGGATNEKLFF. In DNA, the CDR3 is TGTGCCAGCAGGGTGGACAGGGGCGGCGGAGCGACTAATGAAAAACTGTTTTTT.